The 20 T cell receptor beta chains in this list originate from one sample, sequenced in a study of control samples from healthy donors and cancer patients. Generated by immunoSEQ multiplex PCR, the TCRdb table keeps only in-frame clones and is missing some. The data show about 130,000 clones, approximately 92% seen once. Material: blood. All receptors derive from a young man in good health.

The chain has TRBV30 and TRBJ1-5; no firm D call. V dropped 3 bases and J dropped 7 bases, with 13 bases sitting between them. The germline gives CDR1 GTSNPN, CDR2 SVGIG (reference sequence). The CDR3 covers 13 residues. The chain's CDR3 is CAWSSPPGQPQHF. The CDR3 DNA reads TGTGCCTGGAGCTCCCCCCCTGGGCAGCCCCAGCATTTT.

This clone is a singleton in its sample. V is TRBV5-1 and J is TRBJ1-2; 8 bases map to TRBD1. The V gene end was trimmed by 2 bases and the J gene end by 5 bases; junction bases not matched to a gene: 8. The V gene's germline CDR1 is SGHRS and CDR2 YFSETQ. The CDR3 sequence is 15 residues long. The CDR3 DNA reads as TGCGCCAGCAGCTTTCCGGACAGGGCCCGTTATGGCTACACCTTC. Protein sequence: CASSFPDRARYGYTF.

In nucleotides, the CDR3 is TGTGCTAGTGGTTTGGCCAGGGTGAACTCACCCCTCCACTTT. This codes for CASGLARVNSPLHF. J is TRBJ1-6 and V is TRBV12-5, with D maybe TRBD1 (5 bases). From germline, CDR1 is LGHNT and CDR2 FRNRAP. The germline V and J ends were trimmed by 1 base and 10 bases, with 11 bases remaining between them. The CDR3 loop spans 14 amino acids.

This clone was detected once. The V gene is TRBV7-9, the J gene TRBJ1-2, with 8 bases that match TRBD1. This CDR3 contains 17 residues. The trim removed 2 bases at V and 1 base at J, leaving 9 bases unmatched. From germline, CDR1 is SEHNR and CDR2 FQNEAQ (reference sequence). CDR3 DNA sequence: TGTGCCAGCAGCTTACTTCGGACAGGGAGCTTTAACTATGGCTACACCTTC. This translates into CASSLLRTGSFNYGYTF.

The chain couples TRBV10-3 to TRBJ2-7; the match to TRBD1 covers 9 bases. CDR3 size: 13 residues. The germline CDR1 and CDR2 sequences are ENHRY and SYGVKD. Germline trimming cut 8 bases from V and 5 bases from J; bases unmatched to any gene: 7. In DNA, the CDR3 is TGTGCCATCGGGACAGGGATGGACGACGAGCAGTACTTC. Protein: CAIGTGMDDEQYF.

The J gene is TRBJ1-2, the V gene TRBV2, with D unresolved. The V gene lost 5 bases and the J gene lost 1 base, with 5 bases spanning the gap. The CDR3 is made up of 12 amino acids. Per germline, CDR1 SNHLY and CDR2 FYNNEI. In DNA form, the CDR3 reads TGTGCCAGCAGTTTGCGTAACTATGGCTACACCTTC. Its protein product is CASSLRNYGYTF.

J is TRBJ2-3 and V is TRBV4-2, with 12 bases lining up with TRBD2. This CDR3 has 16 amino acids. Trimming removed 4 bases from V and 14 bases from J; junction bases left unmatched: 16. Looked up from germline, CDR1 is LGHNA and CDR2 is YNFKEQ. The CDR3 coding sequence is TGTGCCAGCAGCCCGCTCCAGGGGGCTAGCGGGGGGGGCCCGTATTTT. It specifies CASSPLQGASGGGPYF.

CDR3 DNA: TGTGCCAGCAGCGTAGGGGGTCTATTTGGAAACACCATATATTTT. Translation gives CASSVGGLFGNTIYF. The chain is built from TRBV9 and TRBJ1-3; D call uncertain. V was pared by 0 bases and J by 3 bases, with 10 bases between. Germline values: CDR1 SGDLS, CDR2 YYNGEE. The CDR3 consists of 15 residues.

The chain recombines TRBV5-6 with TRBJ2-3; D gene uncertain. Trimming took off 1 base at V and 2 bases at J, with 14 bases between the two ends. Germline-derived CDR1 and CDR2 are SGHDT and YYEEEE. This CDR3 is 16 amino acids long. The CDR3 loop is CASSLWVDRVTDTQYF. The CDR3, as DNA: TGTGCCAGCAGCTTGTGGGTTGATCGAGTCACAGATACGCAGTATTTT.

The rearrangement joins TRBV19 to TRBJ1-1; no firm D call. CDR3 length equals 14 residues. In germline, CDR1 is LNHDA, CDR2 SQIVND (reference sequence). V shed 7 bases and J shed 1 base, with 13 bases lying between them. The CDR3 reads CASTSVEWNTEAFF. The DNA for the CDR3 is TGTGCCAGTACCTCCGTGGAGTGGAACACTGAAGCTTTCTTT.

This chain links TRBV4-2 with TRBJ1-5; D is perhaps TRBD1 (6 bases). This CDR3 comprises 16 residues. V was clipped by 0 bases and J by 7 bases, with 16 bases between them. Germline lookup yields CDR1 LGHNA and CDR2 YNFKEQ. This CDR3 is CASSQDKQGGRQPQHF. The CDR3 DNA is TGTGCCAGCAGCCAAGATAAACAGGGAGGACGCCAGCCCCAGCATTTT.

This chain links TRBV7-9 with TRBJ2-3; 9 nucleotides line up with TRBD1. This CDR3 has 16 amino acids. Germline CDR1 is SEHNR and CDR2 is FQNEAQ (reference sequence). After removal of 8 bases from V and 3 bases from J, the junction contained 12 bases not matched to a gene. This chain's CDR3 is CASDPLWTGVTDTQYF. CDR3 in DNA: TGTGCCAGCGACCCTTTGTGGACAGGGGTAACAGATACGCAGTATTTT. The full variable domain, with the rest looked up from reference TRBV7-9 and TRBJ2-3, is DTGVSQNPRHKITKRGQNVTFRCDPISEHNRLYWYRQTLGQGPEFLTYFQNEAQLEKSRLLSDRFSAERPKGSFSTLEIQRTEQGDSAMYLCASDPLWTGVTDTQYFGPGTRLTVL.

The chain uses TRBV5-1 and TRBJ1-1; 8 nucleotides match TRBD1. The CDR3 loop spans 13 amino acids. Germline V gene sequence: CDR1 SGHRS, CDR2 YFSETQ. J was trimmed by 7 bases and V by 4 bases; bases with no gene match: 6. The CDR3 region has the DNA TGCGCCAGCAGCACAACCGGGACAGGTGAAGCTTTCTTT. It yields the protein CASSTTGTGEAFF.

The chain carries TRBV19 and TRBJ2-2; D gene ambiguous. Germline CDR1 LNHDA, CDR2 SQIVND (reference sequence). With 3 bases removed from V and 1 base from J, the gap between germline ends came to 18 bases. This CDR3 comprises 18 residues. CDR3: CASSMGYARTKNTGELFF. The CDR3 DNA sequence: TGTGCCAGTAGTATGGGGTATGCCAGGACCAAGAACACCGGGGAGCTGTTTTTT.

This rearrangement joins TRBV9 to TRBJ2-1; a weak D match, TRBD1 (6 bases). V gave up 4 bases and J gave up 7 bases, with 18 bases separating them. The CDR3 loop spans 15 amino acids. The germline V gene has CDR1 SGDLS and CDR2 YYNGEE. In DNA, the CDR3 is TGTGCCAGCAGCCCACGACTCTTCCAGGGGAATGAGCAGTTCTTC. Protein sequence: CASSPRLFQGNEQFF.

V is TRBV7-2 and J is TRBJ2-7, with D perhaps given as TRBD1 or TRBD2 (5 bases each). This CDR3 region has 14 residues. The V gene lost 5 bases and the J gene lost 0 bases, with 11 bases spanning the gap. The germline V gene encodes CDR1 SGHTA and CDR2 FQGNSA. The CDR3 reads CASSRGGSSYEQYF. DNA for the CDR3: TGTGCCAGCAGCCGTGGGGGTAGCTCCTACGAGCAGTACTTC.

This clone has just a few counts. Here the CDR3 reads CASRPLGGGNQPQHF. As DNA, the CDR3 is TGTGCAAGTCGCCCCCTGGGGGGCGGCAATCAGCCCCAGCATTTT. The chain is built from TRBV12-2 and TRBJ1-5. TRBV12-2 is a recognized pseudogene. CDR3 length: 15 residues.

V gene TRBV7-2 combines with J gene TRBJ1-1; perhaps TRBD1 as D (6 bases). The CDR3 extends over 14 amino acids. Trimming took off 5 bases at V and 10 bases at J, with 20 bases between the two ends. Germline-derived CDR1 and CDR2 are SGHTA and FQGNSA. CDR3 nucleotide sequence: TGTGCCAGCAGCCCCGGGAGAGGTAGGGGGGGAGCTTTCTTT. Encoded protein: CASSPGRGRGGAFF.

This sequence joins TRBV2 and TRBJ1-6; D not certain. V lost 7 bases and J lost 6, with 10 bases in between. There are 13 residues in the CDR3. CDR1 is SNHLY and CDR2 is FYNNEI in the germline V gene. In DNA, the CDR3 is TGTGCCAGCATCGGCAGAAGTAATTCACCCCTCCACTTT. Amino acid sequence: CASIGRSNSPLHF.

The CDR3 here is CASSHVDTIYF. The CDR3 region has the DNA TGTGCCAGCAGCCATGTAGACACCATATATTTT. V usage is TRBV3-1 (or the pseudogene TRBV3-2) and J usage is TRBJ1-3; D gene unclear. V dropped 3 bases and J dropped 8 bases, with 5 bases sitting between them. This CDR3 has 11 residues. Germline CDR1 is LGHDT and CDR2 is YNNKEL (reference sequence).